This T cell receptor (beta chain) was captured by sequencing in a study of memory CD4+ T cells and cytomegalovirus serostatus. Study overall: This sample comes from healthy Belgian adults, eight to ten CMV seropositive, approximately 24 seronegative.

V lost 0 bases to trimming and J lost 1 base, with 11 bases between them. Germline CDR1 is SGDLS and CDR2 is YYNGEE. This CDR3 has 16 amino acids. Findings of the study overall: Each of around 69 CMV-associated TCRbeta sequences occurred in one to five individuals.

As regards this clone: The antigen remains undetermined.

Original methodology: After removing out-of-frame reads, around 2.2 million distinct TCRbeta sequences remained. Only in-frame clones appear in the TCRdb table, and some are missing; sequencing was by immunoSEQ multiplex PCR. V and J calls and clone size are given by that table; D and trimming were obtained from the DNA. Here the sample spans about 38,000 clones, 79% being singletons. The sort gate was single viable CD3+CD4+CD8-CD45RO+ cells for memory CD4+ T cells. The TCR comes from an adult in good health and CMV-seropositive. The sequenced sample was memory CD4+ T cells from blood. The gene calls are TRBV9 and TRBJ2-1; D is ambiguous. CDR3 in DNA: TGTGCCAGCAGCGTAGGTTGGCTACCTTCCTACAATGAGCAGTTCTTC. It yields the protein CASSVGWLPSYNEQFF.